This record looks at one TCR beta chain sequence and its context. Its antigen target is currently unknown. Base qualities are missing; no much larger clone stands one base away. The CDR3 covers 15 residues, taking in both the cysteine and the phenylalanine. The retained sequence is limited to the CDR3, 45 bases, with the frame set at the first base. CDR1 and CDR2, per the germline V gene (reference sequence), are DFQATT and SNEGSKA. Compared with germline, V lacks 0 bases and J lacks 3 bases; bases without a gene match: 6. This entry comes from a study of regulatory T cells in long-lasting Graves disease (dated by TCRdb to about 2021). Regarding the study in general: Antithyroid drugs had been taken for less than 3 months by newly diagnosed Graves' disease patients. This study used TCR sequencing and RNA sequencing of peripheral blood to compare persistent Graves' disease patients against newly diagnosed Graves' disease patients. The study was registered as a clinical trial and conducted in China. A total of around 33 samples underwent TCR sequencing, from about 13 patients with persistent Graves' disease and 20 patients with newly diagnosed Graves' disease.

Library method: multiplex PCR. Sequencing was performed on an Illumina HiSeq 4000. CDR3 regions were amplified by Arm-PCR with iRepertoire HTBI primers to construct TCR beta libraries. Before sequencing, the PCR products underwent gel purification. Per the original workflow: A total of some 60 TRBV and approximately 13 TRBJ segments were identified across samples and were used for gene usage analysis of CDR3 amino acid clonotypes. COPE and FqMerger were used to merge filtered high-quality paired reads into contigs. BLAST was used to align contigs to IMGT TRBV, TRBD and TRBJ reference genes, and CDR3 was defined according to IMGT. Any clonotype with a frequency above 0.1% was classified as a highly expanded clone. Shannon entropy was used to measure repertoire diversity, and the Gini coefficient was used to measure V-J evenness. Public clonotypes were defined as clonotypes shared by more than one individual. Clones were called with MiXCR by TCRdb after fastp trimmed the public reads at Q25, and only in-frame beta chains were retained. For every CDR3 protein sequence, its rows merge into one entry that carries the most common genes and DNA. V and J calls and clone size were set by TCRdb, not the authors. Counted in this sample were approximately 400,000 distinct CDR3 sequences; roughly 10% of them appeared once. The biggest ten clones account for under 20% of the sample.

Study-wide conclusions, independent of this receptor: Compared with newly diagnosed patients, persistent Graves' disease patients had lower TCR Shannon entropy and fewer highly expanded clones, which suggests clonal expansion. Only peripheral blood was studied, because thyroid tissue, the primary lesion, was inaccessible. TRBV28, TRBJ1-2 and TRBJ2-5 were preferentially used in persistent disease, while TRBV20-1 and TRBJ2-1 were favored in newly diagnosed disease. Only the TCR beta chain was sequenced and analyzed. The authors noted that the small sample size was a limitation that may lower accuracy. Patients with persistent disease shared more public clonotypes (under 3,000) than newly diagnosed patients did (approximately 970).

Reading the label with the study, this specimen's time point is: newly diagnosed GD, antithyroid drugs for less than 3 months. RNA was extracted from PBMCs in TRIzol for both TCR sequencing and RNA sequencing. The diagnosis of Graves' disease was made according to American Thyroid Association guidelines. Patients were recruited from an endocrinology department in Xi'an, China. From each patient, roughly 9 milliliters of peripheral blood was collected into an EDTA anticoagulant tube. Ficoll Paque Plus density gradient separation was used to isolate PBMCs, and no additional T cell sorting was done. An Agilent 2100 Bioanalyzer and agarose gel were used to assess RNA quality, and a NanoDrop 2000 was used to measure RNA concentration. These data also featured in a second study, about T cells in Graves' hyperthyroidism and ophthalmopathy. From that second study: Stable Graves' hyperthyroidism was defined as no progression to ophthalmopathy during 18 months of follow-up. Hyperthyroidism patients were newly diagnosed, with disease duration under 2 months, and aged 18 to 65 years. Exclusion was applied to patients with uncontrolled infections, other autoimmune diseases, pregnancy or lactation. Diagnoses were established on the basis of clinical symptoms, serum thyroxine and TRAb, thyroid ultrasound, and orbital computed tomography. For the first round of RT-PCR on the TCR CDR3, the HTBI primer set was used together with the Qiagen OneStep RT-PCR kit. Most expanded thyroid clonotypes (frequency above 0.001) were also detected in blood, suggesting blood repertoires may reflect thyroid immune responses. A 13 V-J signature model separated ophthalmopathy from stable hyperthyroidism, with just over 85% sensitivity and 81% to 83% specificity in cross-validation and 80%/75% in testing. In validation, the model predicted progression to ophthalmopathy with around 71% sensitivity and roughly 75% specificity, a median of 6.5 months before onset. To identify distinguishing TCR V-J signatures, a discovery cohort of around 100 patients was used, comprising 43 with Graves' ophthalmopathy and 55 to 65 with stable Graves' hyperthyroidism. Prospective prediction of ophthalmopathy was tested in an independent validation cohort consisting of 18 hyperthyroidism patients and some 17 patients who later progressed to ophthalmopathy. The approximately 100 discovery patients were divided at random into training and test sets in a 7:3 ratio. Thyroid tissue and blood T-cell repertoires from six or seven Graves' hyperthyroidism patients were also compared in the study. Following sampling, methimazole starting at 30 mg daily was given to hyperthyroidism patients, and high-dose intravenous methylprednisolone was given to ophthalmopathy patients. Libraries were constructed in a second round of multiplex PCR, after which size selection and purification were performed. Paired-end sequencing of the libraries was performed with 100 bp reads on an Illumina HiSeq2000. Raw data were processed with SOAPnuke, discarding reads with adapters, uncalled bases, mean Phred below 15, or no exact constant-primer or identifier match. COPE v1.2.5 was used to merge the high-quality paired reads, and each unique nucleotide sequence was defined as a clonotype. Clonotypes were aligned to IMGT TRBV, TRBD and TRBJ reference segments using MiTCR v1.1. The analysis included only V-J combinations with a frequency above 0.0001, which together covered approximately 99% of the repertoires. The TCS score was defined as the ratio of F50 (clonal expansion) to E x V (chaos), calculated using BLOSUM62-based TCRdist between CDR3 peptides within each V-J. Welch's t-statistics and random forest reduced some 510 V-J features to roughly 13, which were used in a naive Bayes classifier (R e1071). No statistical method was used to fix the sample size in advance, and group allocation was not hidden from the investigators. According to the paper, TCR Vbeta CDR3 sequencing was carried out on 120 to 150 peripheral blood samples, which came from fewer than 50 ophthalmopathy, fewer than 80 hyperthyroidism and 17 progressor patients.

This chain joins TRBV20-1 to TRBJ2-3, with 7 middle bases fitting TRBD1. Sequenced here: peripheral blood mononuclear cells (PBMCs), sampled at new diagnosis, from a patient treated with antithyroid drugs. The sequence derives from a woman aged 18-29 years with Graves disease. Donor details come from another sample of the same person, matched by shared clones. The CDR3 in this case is CSARDNRQGTDTQYF. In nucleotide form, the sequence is TGCAGTGCTAGAGACAATAGACAGGGTACAGATACGCAGTATTTT.